This T cell receptor beta chain was documented in a study of molecular identifiers for immune sequencing clone quantification. Germline V CDR1 and CDR2: SGHDT, YYEEEE. Trimming took 5 bases from V and 0 from J, leaving 18 bases between them. The CDR3 is 17 amino acids. Generation of bulk TCR libraries relied on previously described methods and listed TCR primers. TCRdb itself ran the PCR reads through MiXCR, one entry per CDR3 protein. Of some 590,000 distinct CDR3 sequences detected, roughly 25% appear once; the ten largest clones hold about 0.81%. Broader study findings: Over 99% of effector molecules, but under 1% in naive cells, were held by clones with more than 20 RNA copies.

This clonotype occurred many times. Its antigen is currently unknown. The TCR was taken from a human donor in good health. Some libraries in this study had Jurkat cell RNA spiked in. V gene TRBV5-6 combines with J gene TRBJ1-3, with D tentatively TRBD1 (5 bases). The sequencing sample was made of naive CD8+ T cells from blood, with Jurkat cell RNA spiked in. Regarding subset: FACS-sorted CD8+CD4-CCR7+CD45RA+ naive T cells. The CDR3 sequence is CASSLNRDGISGNTIYF. CDR3 bases: TGTGCCAGCAGTTTAAACCGGGACGGAATCTCTGGAAACACCATATATTTT.